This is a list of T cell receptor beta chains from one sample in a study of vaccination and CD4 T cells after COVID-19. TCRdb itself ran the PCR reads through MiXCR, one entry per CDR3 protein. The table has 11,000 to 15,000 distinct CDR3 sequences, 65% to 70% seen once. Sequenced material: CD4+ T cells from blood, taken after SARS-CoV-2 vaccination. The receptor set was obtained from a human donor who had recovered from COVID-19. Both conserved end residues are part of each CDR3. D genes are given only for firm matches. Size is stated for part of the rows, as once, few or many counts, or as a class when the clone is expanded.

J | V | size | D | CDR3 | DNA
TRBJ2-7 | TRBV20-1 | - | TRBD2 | CSASQAGAYEQYF | TGCAGTGCTAGTCAAGCGGGAGCCTACGAGCAGTACTTC
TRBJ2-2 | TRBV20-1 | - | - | CSARDQVDTGELFF | TGCAGTGCTAGAGATCAGGTGGACACCGGGGAGCTGTTTTTT
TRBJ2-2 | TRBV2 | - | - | CASSDWENTGELFF | TGTGCCAGCAGTGATTGGGAAAACACCGGGGAGCTGTTTTTT
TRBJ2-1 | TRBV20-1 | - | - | CSANRQVQFNEQFF | TGCAGTGCTAATCGTCAGGTACAATTCAATGAGCAGTTCTTC
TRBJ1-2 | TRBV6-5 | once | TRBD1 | CASSYRGQGNGYTF | TGTGCCAGCAGTTACCGAGGACAGGGGAATGGCTACACCTTC
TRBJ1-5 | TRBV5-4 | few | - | CASSTTYSNQPQHF | TGTGCCAGCAGCACGACGTATAGCAATCAGCCCCAGCATTTT
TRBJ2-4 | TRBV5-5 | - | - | CASSPTGDTNIQYF | TGTGCCAGCAGCCCAACCGGGGACACTAACATTCAGTACTTC
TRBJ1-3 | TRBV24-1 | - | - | CATSDFTPWAGRFSGNTIYF | TGTGCCACCAGTGATTTCACCCCGTGGGCAGGAAGGTTCTCTGGAAACACCATATATTTT
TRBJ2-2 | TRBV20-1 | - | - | CSARAPGLTGELFF | TGCAGTGCTAGAGCCCCAGGGCTTACCGGGGAGCTGTTTTTT
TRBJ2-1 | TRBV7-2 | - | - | CASRRATGSFLGEQFF | TGTGCCAGCAGACGCGCGACAGGATCATTTTTGGGTGAGCAGTTCTTC
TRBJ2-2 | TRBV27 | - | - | CASSLRPRLLNTGELFF | TGTGCCAGCAGTTTACGTCCCAGGCTTTTGAACACCGGGGAGCTGTTTTTT
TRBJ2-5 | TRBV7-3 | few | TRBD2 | CASAPGLAVQETQYF | TGTGCCAGCGCACCGGGACTAGCGGTACAAGAGACCCAGTACTTC
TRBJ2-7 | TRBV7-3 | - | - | CASSQGAGEGEQYF | TGTGCCAGCAGCCAAGGGGCAGGGGAGGGCGAGCAGTACTTC
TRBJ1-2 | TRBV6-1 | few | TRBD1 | CASTTREDRGRGYTF | TGTGCCAGCACTACACGTGAGGACAGGGGGAGAGGCTACACCTTC
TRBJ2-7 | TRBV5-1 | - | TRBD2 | CASSPRTSGRFEQYF | TGCGCCAGCAGCCCCCGGACTAGCGGGAGATTTGAGCAGTACTTC
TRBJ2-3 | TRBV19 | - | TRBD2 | CASRWTSGISTDTQYF | TGTGCCAGTCGATGGACTAGCGGGATTAGCACAGATACGCAGTATTTT
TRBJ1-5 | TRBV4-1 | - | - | CASSQQMGGVQPQHF | TGCGCCAGCAGCCAGCAAATGGGGGGGGTTCAGCCCCAGCATTTT
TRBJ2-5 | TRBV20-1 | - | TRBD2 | CSASLAGGPGETQYF | TGCAGTGCTAGTCTAGCGGGAGGGCCTGGGGAGACCCAGTACTTC
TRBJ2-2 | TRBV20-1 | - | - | CSAMTGNTGELFF | TGCAGTGCCATGACAGGGAACACCGGGGAGCTGTTTTTT
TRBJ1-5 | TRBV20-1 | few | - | CSARPTVYSNQPQHF | TGCAGTGCTAGACCTACGGTATATAGCAATCAGCCCCAGCATTTT
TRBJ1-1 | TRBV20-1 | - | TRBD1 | CSAAQGASTEAFF | TGCAGTGCCGCACAGGGGGCAAGCACTGAAGCTTTCTTT
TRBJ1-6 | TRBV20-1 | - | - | CSAGTSYNSPLHF | TGCAGTGCGGGGACGTCCTATAATTCACCCCTCCACTTT
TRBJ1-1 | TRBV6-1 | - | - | CASSVGWGSMNTEAFF | TGTGCCAGCAGTGTAGGTTGGGGATCTATGAACACTGAAGCTTTCTTT
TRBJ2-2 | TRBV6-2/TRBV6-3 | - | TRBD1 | CASSFLAGGSNTGELFF | TGTGCCAGCAGTTTTCTTGCAGGGGGCTCTAACACCGGGGAGCTGTTTTTT
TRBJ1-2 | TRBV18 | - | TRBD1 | CASSPDRVDYTF | TGTGCCAGCTCACCCGACAGGGTGGACTACACCTTC
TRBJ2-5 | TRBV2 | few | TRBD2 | CASCGGSGETQYF | TGTGCCAGCTGCGGGGGGAGCGGGGAGACCCAGTACTTC
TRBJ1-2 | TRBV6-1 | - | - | CASSEEGIRGYTF | TGTGCCAGCAGTGAAGAAGGGATACGTGGCTACACCTTC
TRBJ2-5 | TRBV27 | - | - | CASSPTREETQYF | TGTGCCAGCAGTCCAACTAGAGAAGAGACCCAGTACTTC
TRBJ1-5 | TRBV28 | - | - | CASSHGGAGQPQHF | TGTGCCAGCAGCCACGGGGGGGCCGGTCAGCCCCAGCATTTT
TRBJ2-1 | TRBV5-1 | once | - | CASSLGLDVNEQFF | TGCGCCAGCAGCTTGGGCCTAGATGTCAATGAGCAGTTCTTC
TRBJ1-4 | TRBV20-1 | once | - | CSARSGSLEKLFF | TGCAGTGCTAGATCCGGCAGTTTGGAAAAACTGTTTTTT
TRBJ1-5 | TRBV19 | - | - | CASSMVAFPYSNQPQHF | TGTGCCAGTAGTATGGTAGCGTTCCCTTATAGCAATCAGCCCCAGCATTTT
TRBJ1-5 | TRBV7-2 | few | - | CASSLLGGELGQPQHF | TGTGCCAGCAGCCTTCTCGGGGGGGAATTGGGTCAGCCCCAGCATTTT
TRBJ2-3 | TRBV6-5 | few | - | CASSYNTGPDTQYF | TGTGCCAGCAGTTACAACACAGGGCCAGATACGCAGTATTTT
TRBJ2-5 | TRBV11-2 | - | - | CASSLSGTGFQETQYF | TGTGCCAGCAGCTTAAGCGGGACAGGTTTCCAAGAGACCCAGTACTTC
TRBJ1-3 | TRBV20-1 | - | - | CSAGAGGIGNTIYF | TGCAGTGCAGGGGCCGGGGGCATTGGAAACACCATATATTTT
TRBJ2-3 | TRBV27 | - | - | CASSSWGTDTQYF | TGTGCCAGCAGTTCCTGGGGCACAGATACGCAGTATTTT
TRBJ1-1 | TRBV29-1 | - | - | CSVVFGRMNTEAFF | TGCAGCGTTGTATTTGGGCGGATGAACACTGAAGCTTTCTTT
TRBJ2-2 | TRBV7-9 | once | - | CASSFVDRAGELFF | TGTGCCAGCAGCTTTGTAGATAGGGCCGGGGAGCTGTTTTTT
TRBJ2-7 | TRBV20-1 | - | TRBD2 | CSANPGTSGRGEQYF | TGCAGTGCTAACCCCGGGACTAGCGGGAGAGGCGAGCAGTACTTC
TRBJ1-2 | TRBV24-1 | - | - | CATQDKLRGRYGYTF | TGTGCCACCCAAGACAAACTACGCGGGCGGTATGGCTACACCTTC
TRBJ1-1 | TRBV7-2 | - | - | CASSLYHTEAFF | TGTGCCAGCAGCTTATACCACACTGAAGCTTTCTTT
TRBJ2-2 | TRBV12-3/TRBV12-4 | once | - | CASREIQATGELFF | TGTGCCAGCAGAGAAATACAGGCGACCGGGGAGCTGTTTTTT
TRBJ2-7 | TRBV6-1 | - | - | CASSARWDYEQYF | TGTGCCAGCAGTGCACGCTGGGATTACGAGCAGTACTTC
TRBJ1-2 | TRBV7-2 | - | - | CASSRTGTFYGYTF | TGTGCCAGCAGCCGAACAGGGACCTTCTATGGCTACACCTTC
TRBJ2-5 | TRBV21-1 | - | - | CASSKVAGGETQYF | TGTGCCAGCAGCAAAGTAGCGGGAGGAGAGACCCAGTACTTC
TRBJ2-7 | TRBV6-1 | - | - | CASSTLTPEQYF | TGTGCCAGCAGCACCTTGACACCCGAGCAGTACTTC
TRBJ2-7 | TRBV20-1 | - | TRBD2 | CSATKTSNHEQYF | TGCAGTGCTACCAAGACTAGCAACCACGAGCAGTACTTC
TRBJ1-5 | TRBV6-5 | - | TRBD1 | CASSSWTGLSNQPQHF | TGTGCCAGCAGTTCCTGGACAGGGCTTAGCAATCAGCCCCAGCATTTT
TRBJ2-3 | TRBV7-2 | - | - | CASSFSAWSGTQYF | TGTGCCAGCAGTTTTTCCGCCTGGTCTGGGACGCAGTATTTT
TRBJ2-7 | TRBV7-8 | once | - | CASSLLRAAYEQYF | TGTGCCAGCAGCTTATTGAGGGCTGCCTACGAGCAGTACTTC
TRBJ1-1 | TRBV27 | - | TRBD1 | CASRLNRGDTEAFF | TGTGCCAGCAGATTGAACAGGGGTGACACTGAAGCTTTCTTT
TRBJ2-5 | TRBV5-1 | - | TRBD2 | CASRLGLATQETQYF | TGCGCCAGCAGACTAGGACTAGCGACTCAAGAGACCCAGTACTTC
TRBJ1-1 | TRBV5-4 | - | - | CASSLAGAMNTEAFF | TGTGCCAGCAGCTTGGCGGGGGCGATGAACACTGAAGCTTTCTTT